This TCR beta chain was sequenced during a study of cytomegalovirus exposure and HLA in healthy donors. Study-wide findings and caveats: TCR beta V- and J-gene trimming was later associated with a missense DCLRE1C variant. Cytomegalovirus status, reportedly, was diagnosed with high specificity and sensitivity by the classifier. Later analysis identified several of the most significant clusters that appeared linked to common viral pathogens. A list of 164 TCR beta chains associated with cytomegalovirus was given.

As concerns this clone: No antigen is known for it.

PCR amplification relied on 60 Vbeta primers (plus 13 Jbeta primers). The table came from immunoSEQ multiplex PCR; TCRdb's copy has only in-frame clones and leaves some out. The data hold 130,000 or so clones, with around 66% observed a single time. The sequence derives from a man younger than 35 in good health and CMV-seronegative. Sequenced material: PBMCs.

DNA for the CDR3: TGTGCCAGCAGTCGCGGGACCCTACAAGAGACCCAGTACTTC. Translating it yields CASSRGTLQETQYF. This chain connects TRBV6-5 to TRBJ2-5; weak D call: TRBD2 (6 bases). CDR3 size: 14 residues. Per germline, CDR1 MNHEY and CDR2 SVGAGI. Trimming left V 5 bases short and J 2 bases short, with 12 bases between.